A selection of T cell receptor beta chains follows, all from one sample in a study of cytomegalovirus exposure and HLA in healthy donors. Clones were read by immunoSEQ multiplex PCR, and TCRdb kept only the in-frame ones, dropping some. Of some 340,000 clones listed, about nine tenths are singletons. What was sequenced was PBMCs. The receptors stem from a woman younger than 45 in good health and CMV-seropositive. Both conserved end residues are part of each CDR3. The order of the fields is CDR3 protein, D gene, V gene. A D gene is named only where the DNA matches it firmly.

CASSHGTSRGEQYF | TRBD2 | TRBV5-4
CASSWVQGAYEQYF | TRBD1 | TRBV28
CASSESEFYTYEQYF | NA | TRBV10-1
CASSVGSSSYEQYF | NA | TRBV9
CASSQVQGYSGNTIYF | NA | TRBV14
CASPRDRVCLPQPQHF | TRBD1 | TRBV19
CASLPRGANYGYTF | NA | TRBV25-1
CAWINTGGTEAFF | TRBD1 | TRBV30
CASSFAGGGPQHF | NA | TRBV28
CASSQGALKTQYF | TRBD1 | TRBV7-9
CASSRSSGGGPIREQFF | NA | TRBV7-6
CASSFGTANTIYF | TRBD1 | TRBV7-2
CASSLRVENTEAFF | NA | TRBV5-1
CASSLTGSDTEAFF | NA | TRBV7-3
CASSSTTTEAFF | NA | TRBV28
CASSLYPKGQGYAGSNSPLHF | TRBD1 | TRBV27
CASHQGTLNTEAFF | NA | TRBV27
CASSQGGTSNTGELFF | NA | TRBV4-2
CASSGRAIYEQYF | TRBD2 | TRBV5-5
CASSPRVAGGLEQYF | TRBD2 | TRBV18
CSVTGAAYGYTF | TRBD1 | TRBV29-1
CASSITADYEQYF | NA | TRBV19
CASSLQGAEYGYTF | TRBD1 | TRBV7-9
CATSREGVGQGPYEQYF | TRBD1 | TRBV15
CASSLDAYTF | NA | TRBV7-9
CASSSQGAGSGANVLTF | TRBD1 | TRBV9
CASSGGLAGGGTGELFF | TRBD2 | TRBV5-4
CASSQSDRITDTQYF | NA | TRBV4-3
CASSSGARTDTQYF | NA | TRBV5-1
CASSFTRDWQTYEQYF | NA | TRBV5-5
CASSQGVGPTQYF | NA | TRBV4-1
CATGGQGTQYF | TRBD1 | TRBV2
CASSEARGRANEKLFF | TRBD1 | TRBV6-1
CASSQPGQGSGNTIYF | TRBD1 | TRBV5-6
CASSLRGGRYEQYF | TRBD2 | TRBV11-3
CASSLSRGTEAFF | NA | TRBV27
CASSSDTSVQYF | TRBD2 | TRBV13
CASSNTGGYEQYF | TRBD1 | TRBV6-5
CASSEELESSYEQYF | NA | TRBV2
CASSEGLGQHAYEQYF | NA | TRBV6-1
CATSFPERHLTDTQYF | NA | TRBV15